What follows are 24 T cell receptor beta chains derived from one specimen sequenced in a study of regulatory T cells in long-lasting Graves disease. Arm-PCR of CDR3 regions and iRepertoire HTBI primers were the basis on which TCR beta libraries were built. TCRdb processed the multiplex PCR reads anew with MiXCR; each CDR3 protein has one entry. The table lists roughly 500,000 distinct CDR3 sequences, approximately 15% of them singletons. Noted time point: newly diagnosed GD, antithyroid drugs for less than 3 months. Extracted PBMC RNA gave rise to the TCR library. The sample was also linked to a second study, of T cells in Graves' hyperthyroidism and ophthalmopathy.

Sequencing was performed on peripheral blood mononuclear cells (PBMCs), taken at new diagnosis, from a patient treated with antithyroid drugs. Receptor source: a woman aged 45-60 years with Graves disease.

This clonotype was seen at least ten times. The chain employs TRBV10-3 and TRBJ2-1; TRBD2 aligns across 9 bases. The trim removed 11 bases at V and 3 bases at J, leaving 29 bases unmatched. Germline CDR1 and CDR2: ENHRY and SYGVKD. The CDR3 contains 21 residues. CDR3 loop: CASAGRNWREGPREFYNEQFF. The CDR3 DNA is TGTGCCTCAGCAGGACGGAACTGGCGGGAGGGCCCGCGGGAATTCTACAATGAGCAGTTCTTC.

This clonotype was detected ten times or more. J is TRBJ1-1 and V is TRBV6-5; TRBD1 is a possible D gene (6 bases). The CDR3 spans 15 residues. The V gene's germline CDR1 is MNHEY and CDR2 SVGAGI. The V and J ends lost 1 base and 1 base respectively, with 10 bases between them. CDR3 DNA sequence: TGTGCCAGCAGTTACTTGACAGGAGGGAACACTGAAGCTTTCTTT. This codes for CASSYLTGGNTEAFF.

This clonotype was counted ten times or more. The chain joins TRBV5-4 to TRBJ2-5; 9 bases are shared with TRBD2. CDR3 length: 15 residues. CDR1 is SGHNT and CDR2 is YYREEE in the germline V gene (reference sequence). V shed 4 bases, J shed 5 bases, and the junction held 9 bases outside the gene matches. The CDR3 DNA is TGTGCCAGCAGCCTGACAGCGGGGGGATCGGAGACCCAGTACTTC. Amino acid sequence: CASSLTAGGSETQYF.

This chain joins TRBV20-1 and TRBJ2-1, with 7 nucleotides matching TRBD2. Germline values: CDR1 DFQATT, CDR2 SNEGSKA (reference sequence). Losses at the gene ends were 4 bases for V and 3 bases for J; bases not matched to a gene: 6. The CDR3 contains 14 residues. The CDR3 spells CSANSGPIYNEQFF. The CDR3 region has the DNA TGCAGTGCTAATAGCGGGCCCATCTACAATGAGCAGTTCTTC.

The DNA of the CDR3 is TGTGCCACCAGTGATTTGGCTACTAGCGGAGATTACAATGAGCAGTTCTTC. This gives the protein CATSDLATSGDYNEQFF. This chain links TRBV24-1 with TRBJ2-1; 8 bases agree with TRBD2. V trimming: 0 bases; J trimming: 4 bases; junction bases outside the gene matches: 7. The CDR3 length is 17 residues. Germline lookup yields CDR1 KGHDR and CDR2 SFDVKD.

V usage is TRBV5-1 and J usage is TRBJ1-6; 7 nucleotides match TRBD1. Trimming removed 3 bases from V and 1 base from J; junction bases left unmatched: 4. The CDR3 sequence is 16 residues long. The germline CDR1 and CDR2 sequences are SGHRS and YFSETQ. The DNA of the CDR3 is TGCGCCAGCAGCTACAGGGGCGGGTCCTATAATTCACCCCTCCACTTT. Encoded protein: CASSYRGGSYNSPLHF.

This clonotype was detected only a few times. The rearrangement joins TRBV7-9 to TRBJ2-1, with D uncertain. CDR1 is SEHNR and CDR2 is FQNEAQ in the germline V gene (reference sequence). The V gene lost 5 bases and the J gene lost 10 bases, with 15 bases spanning the gap. CDR3 length: 13 amino acids. The CDR3 sequence: CASSLQRFREQFF. CDR3 bases: TGTGCCAGCAGCCTTCAACGATTTAGGGAGCAGTTCTTC. Full variable domain (missing parts from reference TRBV7-9 and TRBJ2-1): DTGVSQNPRHKITKRGQNVTFRCDPISEHNRLYWYRQTLGQGPEFLTYFQNEAQLEKSRLLSDRFSAERPKGSFSTLEIQRTEQGDSAMYLCASSLQRFREQFFGPGTRLTVL.

This clonotype was counted ten times or more. The rearrangement links TRBV10-3 to TRBJ1-2; weak D call: TRBD1 (5 bases). CDR1 is ENHRY and CDR2 is SYGVKD in the germline V gene. This CDR3 comprises 13 residues. The V and J ends lost 7 bases and 7 bases respectively, with 16 bases between them. The CDR3 sequence: CAIKGPGSAGYTF. The CDR3 nucleotides are TGTGCCATCAAGGGCCCAGGGTCGGCTGGCTACACCTTC.

Only one count was recorded for this clonotype. Given a much more abundant clone one base away, this may be a read error. The chain has TRBV27 and TRBJ2-7, with TRBD1 as a possible D gene (6 bases). The length of the CDR3 is 11 residues. The V gene lost 8 bases and the J gene lost 8 bases, with 13 bases spanning the gap. Germline V gives CDR1 MNHEY, CDR2 SMNVEV (reference sequence). The CDR3 bases are TGTGCCAGCCTCAGGGGAAACAAGCAGTACTTC. Protein: CASLRGNKQYF.

The CDR3 coding sequence is TGTGCCAGCACCGAAGAAAGTGGACTCTACTCCTACAATGAGCAGTTCTTC. This encodes CASTEESGLYSYNEQFF. The rearrangement uses TRBV2 and TRBJ2-1; possibly TRBD2 for D (5 bases). The CDR3 is 17 residues long. Germline CDR1 SNHLY, CDR2 FYNNEI. Trimming took 7 bases from V and 0 from J, leaving 19 bases between them.

This clonotype was counted at least ten times. The chain carries TRBV6-5 and TRBJ1-2, with D possibly being TRBD1 (5 bases). CDR1 is MNHEY and CDR2 is SVGAGI in the germline V gene. This CDR3 has 15 amino acids. V shed 2 bases and J shed 1 base, with 11 bases lying between them. CDR3 bases: TGTGCCAGCAGTTACATTGGGGGGGTTAACTATGGCTACACCTTC. This sequence encodes CASSYIGGVNYGYTF.

This rearrangement joins TRBV27 to TRBJ2-7; tentatively, D is TRBD2 (7 bases). V was trimmed by 3 bases and J by 3 bases, leaving 21 bases between them. CDR1 MNHEY and CDR2 SMNVEV come from the germline V gene (reference sequence). CDR3 length: 17 residues. In nucleotides, the CDR3 is TGTGCCAGCAGTTTTATTGGGGAGGGGGAGAGCGGCTACGAGCAGTACTTC. This sequence encodes CASSFIGEGESGYEQYF.

This clonotype turned up a few times. The chain carries TRBV4-1 and TRBJ1-6; D uncertain. This CDR3 region has 14 residues. CDR1 and CDR2 (germline): MGHRA, YSYEKL. V gave up 0 bases and J gave up 14 bases, with 14 bases separating them. CDR3 nucleotides: TGCGCCAGCAGCCAAGAAATGCAGAGGCAATCCCTCCACTTT. Its translation: CASSQEMQRQSLHF.

This clonotype was observed at least ten times. Germline is not matched at one junction end, which may reflect a read error. The chain recombines TRBV5-1 with TRBJ1-1, with D tentatively TRBD1 (5 bases). The CDR3 is made up of 14 amino acids. In germline, CDR1 is SGHRS, CDR2 YFSETQ. This CDR3 is CASSFLGQNTEAFF. CDR3 coding DNA: TGTGCCAGCAGCTTCCTCGGACAGAACACTGAAGCTTTCTTT.

This clonotype appeared a few times. The J gene is TRBJ2-7, the V gene TRBV5-1; D uncertain. Germline V gives CDR1 SGHRS, CDR2 YFSETQ. V shed 2 bases and J shed 6 bases, with 15 bases lying between them. The CDR3 is 14 residues long. This CDR3 reads CASSFFSKGSEQYF. For the CDR3, the DNA is TGCGCCAGCAGCTTTTTTTCGAAGGGTTCCGAGCAGTACTTC.

The chain recombines TRBV19 with TRBJ2-4; D gene uncertain. The CDR3 length is 13 residues. Per germline, CDR1 LNHDA and CDR2 SQIVND (reference sequence). With 6 bases removed from V and 7 bases from J, the gap between germline ends came to 13 bases. This CDR3 is CASRARDRNIQYF. CDR3 DNA: TGTGCCAGTAGAGCTCGTGATCGGAACATTCAGTACTTC.

This clonotype was counted ten times or more. V is TRBV18 and J is TRBJ1-1, with 7 positions matching TRBD1. There are 14 residues in the CDR3. The J segment lost 1 base and the V segment lost 4 bases, leaving 3 bases of the junction unmatched. CDR1 and CDR2 (germline): KGHSH, LQKENI. The chain's CDR3 is CASSQGTENTEAFF. The DNA for the CDR3 is TGTGCCAGCTCACAGGGGACAGAGAACACTGAAGCTTTCTTT.

A word on this clonotype: The junction and the germline gene differ at one end; a read error may be behind it. The chain carries TRBV5-5 and TRBJ2-2; TRBD1 matches 8 bases. The V gene's germline CDR1 is SGHKS and CDR2 YYEKEE (reference sequence). The CDR3 length is 11 residues. CDR3 loop: CASSPGQGLFF. The CDR3, as DNA: TGCGCCAGCAGCCCCGGACAGGGCCTGTTTTTT.

The chain carries TRBV7-3 and TRBJ2-3; D is unresolved. Germline V CDR1 and CDR2: SGHTA, FQGTGA. This CDR3 comprises 13 residues. The ends were cut back, 4 bases at V and 2 bases at J, with 7 bases in the middle. CDR3 coding DNA: TGTGCCAGCAGCTCCACGGACACAGATACGCAGTATTTT. This gives the protein CASSSTDTDTQYF.

In its sample, this clonotype was seen a few times. The J gene is TRBJ2-7, the V gene TRBV7-8, with 9 bases that match TRBD1. With V trimmed by 0 bases and J by 3 bases, 9 bases remained unmatched. Germline V gene data show CDR1 as SGHVS and CDR2 as FQNEAQ. The CDR3 is made up of 17 amino acids. The DNA of the CDR3 is TGTGCCAGCAGCTTAGCCTATACGGGACAGGGACTCTACGAGCAGTACTTC. It encodes CASSLAYTGQGLYEQYF.

This clonotype was recorded a few times. The rearrangement joins TRBV20-1 to TRBJ2-1, with D perhaps TRBD1 (5 bases). The CDR3 runs 18 residues. With 4 bases removed from V and 8 bases from J, the gap between germline ends came to 30 bases. Germline assignment: CDR1 DFQATT and CDR2 SNEGSKA (reference sequence). In DNA, the CDR3 is TGCAGTGCTACAGGCCCTCGTCCGGTACAACCAGGGAATCATGAGCAGTTCTTC. Amino acid sequence: CSATGPRPVQPGNHEQFF.

Regarding this clonotype: This may be a read error: a much more frequent sequence differs by one nucleotide. Since the CDR3 does not end with the conserved phenylalanine or tryptophan, this likely comes from a read error. The limits of the CDR3 on the DNA are not certain, so only TCRdb's listed CDR3 is given. This sequence joins TRBV12-3 or TRBV12-4 and TRBJ2-7; no check of the table's D call, TRBD1, against the DNA was made. A total of 12 residues make up the CDR3, ends included. The CDR3 spells CASSFSGTFAYS.

Remarks on this clonotype: Since a much larger clone is just one base distant, this may be a read error. This sequence joins TRBV18 and TRBJ2-7; TRBD2 might be the D (5 bases). V was cut by 7 bases and J by 0 bases, with 13 bases left in between. The CDR3 covers 14 residues. Germline CDR1 reads KGHSH; CDR2 reads LQKENI. The CDR3 bases are TGTGCCAGCTTTATGGACTCCGGCTCCTACGAGCAGTACTTC. It yields the protein CASFMDSGSYEQYF.

V usage is TRBV5-8 and J usage is TRBJ2-7; D is perhaps TRBD1 or TRBD2 (7 bases each). The germline V and J ends were trimmed by 4 bases and 2 bases, with 19 bases remaining between them. From germline, CDR1 is SGHTS and CDR2 YDEGEE. The CDR3 covers 16 residues. CDR3 nucleotides: TGTGCCAGCAGCCAGGGGGTACGGGGGGAGGCCTACGAGCAGTACTTC. Amino acids: CASSQGVRGEAYEQYF.